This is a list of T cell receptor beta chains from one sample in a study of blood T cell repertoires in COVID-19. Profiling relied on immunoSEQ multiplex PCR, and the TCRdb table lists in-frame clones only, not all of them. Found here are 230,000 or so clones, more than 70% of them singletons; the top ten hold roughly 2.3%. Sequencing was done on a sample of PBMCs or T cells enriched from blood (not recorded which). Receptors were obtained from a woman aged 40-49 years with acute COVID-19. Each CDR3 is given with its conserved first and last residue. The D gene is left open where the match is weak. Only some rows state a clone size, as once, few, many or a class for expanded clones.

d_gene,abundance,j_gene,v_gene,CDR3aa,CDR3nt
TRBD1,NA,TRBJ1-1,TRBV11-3,CASGQGAGTEAFF,TGTGCCAGCGGACAGGGGGCAGGGACTGAAGCTTTCTTT
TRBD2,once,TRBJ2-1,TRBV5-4,CASSQTSGTYNEQFF,TGTGCCAGCAGCCAGACTAGCGGGACTTACAATGAGCAGTTCTTC
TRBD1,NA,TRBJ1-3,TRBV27,CASRGTGRLGNTIYF,TGTGCCAGCAGGGGGACAGGGAGATTAGGAAACACCATATATTTT
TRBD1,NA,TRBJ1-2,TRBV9,CASSVAGTGDYGYTF,TGTGCCAGCAGCGTAGCGGGGACAGGGGACTATGGCTACACCTTC
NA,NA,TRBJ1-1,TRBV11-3,CASSLGQHGQNTEAFF,TGTGCCAGCAGCTTAGGTCAGCATGGGCAAAACACTGAAGCTTTCTTT
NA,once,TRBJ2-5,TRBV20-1,CSASSGPETQYF,TGCAGTGCCAGTTCTGGGCCGGAGACCCAGTACTTC
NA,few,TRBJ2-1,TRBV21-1,CASSKVRAGEQFF,TGTGCCAGCAGCAAAGTGAGGGCGGGTGAGCAGTTCTTC
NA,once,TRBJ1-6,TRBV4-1,CASSQVGRGLNSPLHF,TGCGCCAGCAGCCAAGTAGGGAGAGGGTTGAATTCACCCCTCCACTTT
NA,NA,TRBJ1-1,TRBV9,CASSPSEEGEAFF,TGTGCCAGCAGCCCCTCGGAGGAAGGTGAAGCTTTCTTT
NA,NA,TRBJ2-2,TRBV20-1,CSASARGNTGELFF,TGCAGTGCTAGTGCCCGCGGGAACACCGGGGAGCTGTTTTTT
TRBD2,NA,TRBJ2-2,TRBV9,CASSFPRRAGDRTGELFF,TGTGCCAGCAGTTTCCCCCGGCGAGCGGGGGATCGCACCGGGGAGCTGTTTTTT
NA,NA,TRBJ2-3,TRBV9,CASSVGVGSTDTQYF,TGTGCCAGCAGCGTAGGAGTCGGGTCGACAGATACGCAGTATTTT
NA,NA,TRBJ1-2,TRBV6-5,CASTGAQGYGYTF,TGTGCCAGCACTGGGGCCCAAGGGTATGGCTACACCTTC
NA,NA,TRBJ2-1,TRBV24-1,CATSGQVGLSEQFF,TGTGCCACCAGTGGACAGGTGGGGCTCTCTGAGCAGTTCTTC
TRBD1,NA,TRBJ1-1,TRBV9,CASSVGTGNTEAFF,TGTGCCAGCAGCGTAGGGACAGGGAACACTGAAGCTTTCTTT
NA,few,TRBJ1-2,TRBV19,CASQPGRGPYGYTF,TGTGCCAGTCAGCCCGGGAGGGGACCCTATGGCTACACCTTC
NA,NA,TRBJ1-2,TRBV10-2,CASSEIQGRDYGYTF,TGCGCCAGCAGTGAGATACAAGGGAGAGACTATGGCTACACCTTC
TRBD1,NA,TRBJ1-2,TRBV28,CASSSQWGTAFGGYTF,TGTGCCAGCAGTTCTCAATGGGGGACAGCCTTTGGCGGCTACACCTTC
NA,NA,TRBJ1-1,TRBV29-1,CSVDVGGSLTEAFF,TGCAGCGTTGATGTCGGGGGGTCCCTAACTGAAGCTTTCTTT
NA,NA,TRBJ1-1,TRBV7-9,CASSLDDPAQLMNTEAFF,TGTGCCAGCAGCTTAGATGATCCGGCACAGCTTATGAACACTGAAGCTTTCTTT
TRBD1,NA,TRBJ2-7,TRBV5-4,CASSLFRQGTYEQYF,TGTGCCAGCAGCTTGTTCCGACAGGGCACCTACGAGCAGTACTTC
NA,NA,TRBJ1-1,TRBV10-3,CAIRVVSGTNTEAFF,TGTGCCATCAGGGTGGTATCGGGTACCAACACTGAAGCTTTCTTT
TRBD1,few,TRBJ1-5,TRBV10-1,CASRLRDRGQPQHF,TGCGCCAGCAGGCTCCGGGACAGGGGGCAGCCCCAGCATTTT
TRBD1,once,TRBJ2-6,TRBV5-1,CASTEGTGFSSGANVLTF,TGCGCCAGCACCGAAGGGACAGGCTTTAGCTCTGGGGCCAACGTCCTGACTTTC
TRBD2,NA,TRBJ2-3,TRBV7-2,CASSLVAGGTDTQYF,TGTGCCAGCAGCTTAGTAGCGGGAGGGACAGATACGCAGTATTTT
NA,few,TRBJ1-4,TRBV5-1,CASSLLSSRVATNEKLFF,TGCGCCAGCAGCTTGCTGTCATCTAGAGTTGCAACTAATGAAAAACTGTTTTTT
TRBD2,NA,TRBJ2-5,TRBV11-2,CASSLIWASGASEETQYF,TGTGCCAGCAGCTTAATCTGGGCTAGCGGGGCTTCTGAAGAGACCCAGTACTTC
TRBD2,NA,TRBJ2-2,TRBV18,CASLLAGSNTGELFF,TGTGCCAGCTTACTAGCGGGATCCAACACCGGGGAGCTGTTTTTT
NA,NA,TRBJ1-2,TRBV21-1,CASRQFYYGYTF,TGTGCCAGCCGACAGTTTTATTATGGCTACACCTTC
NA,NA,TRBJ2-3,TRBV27,CASRRPDSNQDTQYF,TGTGCCAGCAGGCGCCCGGACAGCAATCAAGATACGCAGTATTTT
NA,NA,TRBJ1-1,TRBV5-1,CASSFLGQIMNTEAFF,TGCGCCAGCAGCTTTCTCGGACAGATCATGAACACTGAAGCTTTCTTT
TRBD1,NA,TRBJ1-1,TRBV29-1,CSVVIQGMDTEAFF,TGCAGCGTTGTCATACAGGGGATGGACACTGAAGCTTTCTTT
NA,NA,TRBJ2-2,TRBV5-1,CASSSETVTGELFF,TGCGCCAGCAGCTCAGAGACAGTTACCGGGGAGCTGTTTTTT
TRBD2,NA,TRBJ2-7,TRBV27,CASSLRLADYEQYF,TGTGCCAGCAGTTTAAGACTAGCGGACTACGAGCAGTACTTC
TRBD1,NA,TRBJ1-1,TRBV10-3,CAIRAGGTEAFF,TGTGCCATCAGGGCAGGGGGCACTGAAGCTTTCTTT
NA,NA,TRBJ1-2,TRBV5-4,CASSLDPSLNYGYTF,TGTGCCAGCAGCTTGGATCCCTCCCTTAACTATGGCTACACCTTC
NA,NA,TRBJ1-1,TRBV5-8,CASSLFWGKRGNTEAFF,TGTGCCAGCAGCTTATTTTGGGGCAAAAGGGGCAACACTGAAGCTTTCTTT
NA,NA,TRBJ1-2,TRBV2,CASSEAIQGNTF,TGTGCCAGCAGTGAAGCGATCCAGGGTAACACCTTC
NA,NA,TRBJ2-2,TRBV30,CAWSPRVATGELFF,TGTGCCTGGAGTCCCAGGGTTGCGACCGGGGAGCTGTTTTTT
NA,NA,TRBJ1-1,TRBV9,CASSGGSGTEAFF,TGTGCCAGCAGTGGCGGTTCTGGTACTGAAGCTTTCTTT
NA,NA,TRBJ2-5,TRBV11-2,CASSRLDQETQYF,TGTGCCAGCAGCAGACTAGACCAAGAGACCCAGTACTTC
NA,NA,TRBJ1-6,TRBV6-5,CASSYSSGAANSPLHF,TGTGCCAGCAGTTACTCGTCAGGGGCCGCTAATTCACCCCTCCACTTT
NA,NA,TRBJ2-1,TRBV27,CASSFSGGYNEQFF,TGTGCCAGCAGCTTCTCCGGGGGCTACAATGAGCAGTTCTTC
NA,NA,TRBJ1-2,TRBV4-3,CASSQGTENSYGYTF,TGCGCCAGCAGCCAAGGGACAGAGAACAGCTATGGCTACACCTTC
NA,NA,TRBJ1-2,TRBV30,CAWSMRAGYTF,TGTGCCTGGAGTATGAGGGCTGGCTACACCTTC
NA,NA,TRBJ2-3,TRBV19,CASSISDRGTDTQYF,TGTGCCAGTAGTATATCGGACAGAGGCACAGATACGCAGTATTTT
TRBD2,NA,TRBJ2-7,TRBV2,CASTRGAGSFGYQNF,TGTGCCAGCACGCGGGGGGCCGGCTCTTTCGGATACCAGAACTTC
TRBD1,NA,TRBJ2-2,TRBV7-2,CASSLGTGFTGELFF,TGTGCCAGCAGCTTAGGGACAGGGTTCACCGGGGAGCTGTTTTTT
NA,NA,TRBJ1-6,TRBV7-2,CASSFDSYNSPLHF,TGTGCCAGCAGCTTCGACAGTTATAATTCACCCCTCCACTTT
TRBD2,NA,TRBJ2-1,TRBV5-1,CASSLVAGASYNEQFF,TGCGCCAGCAGCTTGGTAGCGGGGGCCTCCTACAATGAGCAGTTCTTC
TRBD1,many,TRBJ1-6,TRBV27,CASSTGTGHSPLHF,TGTGCCAGCAGTACCGGGACAGGGCATTCACCCCTCCACTTT
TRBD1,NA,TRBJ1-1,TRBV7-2,CASRSPGTGTEAFF,TGTGCCAGCAGGTCTCCCGGGACAGGCACTGAAGCTTTCTTT
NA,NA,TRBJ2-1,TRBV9,CASSDYGGRYEQFF,TGTGCCAGCAGCGATTACGGCGGGCGGTATGAGCAGTTCTTC